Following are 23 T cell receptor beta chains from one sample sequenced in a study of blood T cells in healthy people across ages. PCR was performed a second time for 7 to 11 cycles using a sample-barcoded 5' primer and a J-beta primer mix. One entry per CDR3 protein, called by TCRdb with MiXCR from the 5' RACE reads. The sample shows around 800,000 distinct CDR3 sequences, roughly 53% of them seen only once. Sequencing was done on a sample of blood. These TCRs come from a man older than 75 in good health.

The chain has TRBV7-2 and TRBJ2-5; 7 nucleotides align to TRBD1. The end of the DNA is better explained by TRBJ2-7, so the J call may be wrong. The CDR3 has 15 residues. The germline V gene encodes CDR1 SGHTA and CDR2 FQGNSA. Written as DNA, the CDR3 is TGTGCCAGCAGCCCTAGGGTGGGACAGAACTACGAGCAGTACTTC. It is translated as CASSPRVGQNYEQYF.

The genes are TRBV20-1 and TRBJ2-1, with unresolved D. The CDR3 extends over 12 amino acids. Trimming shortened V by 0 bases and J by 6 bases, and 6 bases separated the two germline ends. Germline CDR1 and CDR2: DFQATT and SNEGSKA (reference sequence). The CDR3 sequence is CSARDGRNEQFF. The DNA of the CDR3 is TGCAGTGCTAGAGATGGGCGCAATGAGCAGTTCTTC.

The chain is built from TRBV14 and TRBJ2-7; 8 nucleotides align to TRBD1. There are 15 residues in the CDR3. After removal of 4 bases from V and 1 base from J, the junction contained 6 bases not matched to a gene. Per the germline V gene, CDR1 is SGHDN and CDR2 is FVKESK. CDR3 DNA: TGTGCCAGCAGCCCTCGACAGGGGCCTTCCTACGAGCAGTACTTC. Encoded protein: CASSPRQGPSYEQYF.

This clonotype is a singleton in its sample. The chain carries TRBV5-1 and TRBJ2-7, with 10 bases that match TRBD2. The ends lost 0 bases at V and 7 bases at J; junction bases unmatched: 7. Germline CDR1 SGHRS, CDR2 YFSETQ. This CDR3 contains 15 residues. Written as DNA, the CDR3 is TGCGCCAGCAGCTTGGGGCTAGCGGGAGCAGAAGAGCAGTACTTC. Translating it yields CASSLGLAGAEEQYF.

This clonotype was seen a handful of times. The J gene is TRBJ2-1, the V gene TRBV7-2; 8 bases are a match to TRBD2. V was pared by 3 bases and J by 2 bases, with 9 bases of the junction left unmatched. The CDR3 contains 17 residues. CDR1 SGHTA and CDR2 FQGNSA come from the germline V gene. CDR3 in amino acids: CASSLSGTRGAYNEQFF. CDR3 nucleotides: TGTGCCAGCAGCTTGTCAGGGACTAGGGGGGCCTACAATGAGCAGTTCTTC.

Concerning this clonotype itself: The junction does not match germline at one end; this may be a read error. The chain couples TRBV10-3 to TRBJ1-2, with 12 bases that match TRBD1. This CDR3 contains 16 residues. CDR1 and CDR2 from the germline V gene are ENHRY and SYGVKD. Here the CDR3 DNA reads TGTACCATCAGTGAAGTCCAGGGACAGGGGGCGCATGGCTACACCTTC. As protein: CTISEVQGQGAHGYTF.

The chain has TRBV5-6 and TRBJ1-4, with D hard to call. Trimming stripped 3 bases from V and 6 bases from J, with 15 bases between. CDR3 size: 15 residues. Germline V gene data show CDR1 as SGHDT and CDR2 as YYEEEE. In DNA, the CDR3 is TGTGCCAGCAGCTGCCGGCGACAATCGGATGAAAAACTGTTTTTT. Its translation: CASSCRRQSDEKLFF. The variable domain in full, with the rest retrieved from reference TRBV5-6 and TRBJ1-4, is DAGVTQSPTHLIKTRGQQVTLRCSPKSGHDTVSWYQQALGQGPQFIFQYYEEEERQRGNFPDRFSGHQFPNYSSELNVNALLLGDSALYLCASSCRRQSDEKLFFGSGTQLSVL.

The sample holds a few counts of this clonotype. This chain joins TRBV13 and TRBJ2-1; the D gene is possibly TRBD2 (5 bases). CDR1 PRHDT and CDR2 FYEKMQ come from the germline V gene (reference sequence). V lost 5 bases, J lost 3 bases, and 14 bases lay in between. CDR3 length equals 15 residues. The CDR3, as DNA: TGTGCCAGCAGCAATCACAGCGAGGGCTACAATGAGCAGTTCTTC. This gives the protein CASSNHSEGYNEQFF.

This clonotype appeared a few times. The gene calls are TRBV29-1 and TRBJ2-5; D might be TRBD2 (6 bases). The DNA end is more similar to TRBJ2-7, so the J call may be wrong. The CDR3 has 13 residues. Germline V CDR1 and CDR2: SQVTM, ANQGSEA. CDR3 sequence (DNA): TGCAGCGTCGGGACTCCAGAGTTATACGAGCAGTACTTC. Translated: CSVGTPELYEQYF.

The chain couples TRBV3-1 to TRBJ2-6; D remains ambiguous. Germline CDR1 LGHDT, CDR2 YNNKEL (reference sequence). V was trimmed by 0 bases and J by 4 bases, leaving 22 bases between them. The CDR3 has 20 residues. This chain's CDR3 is CASSQDRAPFSPSGANVLTF. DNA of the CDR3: TGTGCCAGCAGCCAAGATCGGGCGCCCTTTTCGCCGTCCGGGGCCAACGTCCTGACTTTC.

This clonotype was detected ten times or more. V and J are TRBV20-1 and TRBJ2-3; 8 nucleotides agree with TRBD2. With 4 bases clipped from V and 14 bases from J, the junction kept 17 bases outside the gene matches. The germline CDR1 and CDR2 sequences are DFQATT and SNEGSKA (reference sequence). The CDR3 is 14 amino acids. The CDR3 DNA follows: TGCAGTGCTACCCACCAGCGGGGGCGCGGATACGCGTATTTT. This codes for CSATHQRGRGYAYF.

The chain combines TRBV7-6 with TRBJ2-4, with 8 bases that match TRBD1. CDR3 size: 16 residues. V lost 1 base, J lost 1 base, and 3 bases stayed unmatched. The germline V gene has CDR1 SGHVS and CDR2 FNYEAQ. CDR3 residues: CASSLDRGTAKNIQYF. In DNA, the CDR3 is TGTGCCAGCAGCTTAGACAGGGGGACGGCCAAAAACATTCAGTACTTC.

Written as DNA, the CDR3 is TGTGCCAGCAGTTTATCAGCGGGAGGGGCCGATGAGCAGTTCTTC. Translated, it gives CASSLSAGGADEQFF. The rearrangement links TRBV12-3 or TRBV12-4 to TRBJ2-1; 10 bases match TRBD2. V was clipped by 2 bases and J by 8 bases; unmatched bases: 6. The CDR3 spans 15 residues.

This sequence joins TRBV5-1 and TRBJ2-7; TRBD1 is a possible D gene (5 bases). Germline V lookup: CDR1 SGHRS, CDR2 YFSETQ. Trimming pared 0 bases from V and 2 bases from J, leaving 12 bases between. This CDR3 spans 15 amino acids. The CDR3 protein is CASSLVQGLAYEQYF. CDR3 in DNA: TGCGCCAGCAGCTTGGTCCAGGGCCTTGCCTACGAGCAGTACTTC.

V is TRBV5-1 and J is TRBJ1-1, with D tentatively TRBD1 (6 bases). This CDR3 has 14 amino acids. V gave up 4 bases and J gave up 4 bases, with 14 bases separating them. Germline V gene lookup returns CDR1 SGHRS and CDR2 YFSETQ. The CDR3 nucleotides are TGCGCCAGCAGCCCGCGGGGGCGGGGCACTGAAGCTTTCTTT. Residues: CASSPRGRGTEAFF. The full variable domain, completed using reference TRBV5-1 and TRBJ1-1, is KAGVTQTPRYLIKTRGQQVTLSCSPISGHRSVSWYQQTPGQGLQFLFEYFSETQRNKGNFPGRFSGRQFSNSRSEMNVSTLELGDSALYLCASSPRGRGTEAFFGQGTRLTVV.

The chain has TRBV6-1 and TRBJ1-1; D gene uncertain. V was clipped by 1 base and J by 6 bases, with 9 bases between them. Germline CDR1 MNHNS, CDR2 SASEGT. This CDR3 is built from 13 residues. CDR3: CASSEDLIAEAFF. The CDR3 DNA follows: TGTGCCAGCAGTGAAGATTTGATTGCTGAAGCTTTCTTT.

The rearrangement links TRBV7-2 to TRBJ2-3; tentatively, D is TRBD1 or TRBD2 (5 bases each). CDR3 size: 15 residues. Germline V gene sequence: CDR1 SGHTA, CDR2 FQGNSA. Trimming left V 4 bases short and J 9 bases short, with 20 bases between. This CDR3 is CASSSAGMQRGTQYF. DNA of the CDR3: TGTGCCAGCAGCTCAGCCGGGATGCAACGGGGCACGCAGTATTTT.

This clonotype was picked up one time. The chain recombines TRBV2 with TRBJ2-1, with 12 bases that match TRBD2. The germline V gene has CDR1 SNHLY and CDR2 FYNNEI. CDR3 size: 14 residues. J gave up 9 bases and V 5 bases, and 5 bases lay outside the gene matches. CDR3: CASSLGTSGLEQFF. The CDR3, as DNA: TGTGCCAGCAGTCTCGGGACTAGCGGGCTTGAGCAGTTCTTC. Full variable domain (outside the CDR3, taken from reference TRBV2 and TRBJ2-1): EPEVTQTPSHQVTQMGQEVILRCVPISNHLYFYWYRQILGQKVEFLVSFYNNEISEKSEIFDDQFSVERPDGSNFTLKIRSTKLEDSAMYFCASSLGTSGLEQFFGPGTRLTVL.

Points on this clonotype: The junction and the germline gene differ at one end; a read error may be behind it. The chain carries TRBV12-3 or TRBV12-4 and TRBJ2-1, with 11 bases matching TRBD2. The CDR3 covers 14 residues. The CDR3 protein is CASSVAGGGNEQFF. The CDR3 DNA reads TGTGCCAGCAGTGTAGCGGGAGGGGGCAATGAGCAGTTCTTC.

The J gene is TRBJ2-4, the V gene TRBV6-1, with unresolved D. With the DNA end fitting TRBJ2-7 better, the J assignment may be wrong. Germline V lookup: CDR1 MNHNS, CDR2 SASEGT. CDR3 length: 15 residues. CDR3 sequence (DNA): TGTGCCAGCAGTGAAATCCCAGGCGCGACTTACGAGCAGTACTTC. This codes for CASSEIPGATYEQYF.

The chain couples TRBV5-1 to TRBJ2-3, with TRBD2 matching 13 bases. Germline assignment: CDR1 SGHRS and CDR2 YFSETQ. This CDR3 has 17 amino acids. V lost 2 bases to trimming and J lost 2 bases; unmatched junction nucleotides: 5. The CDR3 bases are TGCGCCAGCAGCTTACCGGGACTAGCGGGGTCCACAGATACGCAGTATTTT. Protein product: CASSLPGLAGSTDTQYF.

CDR3 amino acids: CSARDRGRLAAPATDTQYF. The CDR3 DNA follows: TGCAGTGCTAGAGATCGGGGCCGACTAGCGGCCCCCGCGACAGATACGCAGTATTTT. The V and J genes are TRBV20-1 and TRBJ2-3, with 9 bases identical to TRBD2. Germline CDR1 reads DFQATT; CDR2 reads SNEGSKA (reference sequence). This CDR3 spans 19 amino acids. V dropped 0 bases and J dropped 3; count of bases not matched to a gene: 16.

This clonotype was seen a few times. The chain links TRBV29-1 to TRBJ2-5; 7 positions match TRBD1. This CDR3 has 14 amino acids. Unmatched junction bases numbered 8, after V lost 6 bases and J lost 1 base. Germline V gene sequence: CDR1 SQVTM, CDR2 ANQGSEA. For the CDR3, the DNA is TGCAGCGTCGGGGACAGTGCGGCCCAAGAGACCCAGTACTTC. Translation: CSVGDSAAQETQYF. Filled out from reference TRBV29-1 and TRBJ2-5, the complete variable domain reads SAVISQKPSRDICQRGTSLTIQCQVDSQVTMMFWYRQQPGQSLTLIATANQGSEATYESGFVIDKFPISRPNLTFSTLTVSNMSPEDSSIYLCSVGDSAAQETQYFGPGTRLLVL.